This section outlines one T cell receptor (beta chain) sequence together with its context. Germline CDR1 and CDR2: SNHLY and FYNNEI. V lost 2 bases, J lost 7 bases, and 11 bases lay in between. The length of the CDR3 is 13 residues. Repertoires were generated with immunoSEQ multiplex PCR, while TCRdb's copy carries only in-frame clones and drops some. The profile covers 90,000 to 100,000 clones, with roughly 78% appearing a single time and over 7.5% taken by the ten largest. Time point defined: cycle 4 day 1 (C4D1), after less than seven weeks of nivolumab. Following autologous stem cell transplantation, relapse occurred in every patient, and exposure to brentuximab vedotin varied. This record belongs to a study of PD-1 blockade in classical Hodgkin lymphoma.

The chain has TRBV2 and TRBJ1-1; D uncertain. Source: peripheral blood mononuclear cells (PBMCs), taken before the fourth cycle of nivolumab. The receptor's source is a human donor with classical Hodgkin lymphoma. This CDR3 reads CASSELRTSEAFF. The CDR3 DNA is TGTGCCAGCAGTGAATTGAGAACAAGTGAAGCTTTCTTT.